This TCR beta chain was captured in a study of T cell changes during pregnancy in multiple sclerosis. This clone was observed a single time. The table came from immunoSEQ multiplex PCR; TCRdb's copy has only in-frame clones and leaves some out. The table shows about 35,000 clones, with roughly nine tenths occurring only once. V trimming: 5 bases; J trimming: 1 base; junction bases outside the gene matches: 7. The CDR3 length is 15 residues. Germline V lookup: CDR1 MNHNS, CDR2 SASEGT. This chain joins TRBV6-1 and TRBJ1-2, with TRBD1 matching 7 bases. This sequence originates from a female donor in good health, enrolled as a control in a pregnancy study. Sequenced here: CD4+ T cells from peripheral blood mononuclear cells, sampled after pregnancy. The DNA of the CDR3 is TGTGCCAGCAGTTCCCCTCGACAGGGTAACTATGGCTACACCTTC. Residues: CASSSPRQGNYGYTF.